The rows below give T cell receptor beta chains drawn from one sample of a study of blood T cell repertoires in COVID-19. Here immunoSEQ multiplex PCR was the method, and the copy in TCRdb shows in-frame clones only, minus some. This sample has about 210,000 clones, with under 90% found just once. Sequenced sample: peripheral blood. These receptors were collected from a woman aged 80 or over with COVID-19, enrolled during active disease. Each CDR3 is given with its conserved first and last residue. The order of the fields is V gene, J gene, D gene, CDR3 protein, CDR3 DNA. A D gene is named only where the DNA matches it firmly.

v_call: TRBV5-1; j_call: TRBJ1-1; d_call: .; cdr3_aa: CASKGPGATEAFF; cdr3_nt: TGCGCCAGCAAAGGACCAGGGGCCACTGAAGCTTTCTTT
v_call: TRBV9; j_call: TRBJ2-1; d_call: TRBD2; cdr3_aa: CASSVAQSGTSGNEQFF; cdr3_nt: TGTGCCAGCAGCGTAGCTCAGAGTGGGACTAGCGGCAATGAGCAGTTCTTC
v_call: TRBV19; j_call: TRBJ2-2; d_call: .; cdr3_aa: CASSVGWGDNTGELFF; cdr3_nt: TGTGCCAGTAGTGTCGGGTGGGGGGATAACACCGGGGAGCTGTTTTTT
v_call: TRBV5-3; j_call: TRBJ1-6; d_call: TRBD1; cdr3_aa: CARSSPGQGNSPLHF; cdr3_nt: TGTGCCAGAAGCTCGCCGGGACAGGGGAATTCACCCCTCCACTTT
v_call: TRBV2; j_call: TRBJ1-1; d_call: .; cdr3_aa: CASSGYTEAFF; cdr3_nt: TGTGCCAGCAGCGGTTACACTGAAGCTTTCTTT
v_call: TRBV29-1; j_call: TRBJ1-1; d_call: TRBD1; cdr3_aa: CSVGGQARAEAFF; cdr3_nt: TGCAGCGTGGGGGGACAGGCGAGAGCTGAAGCTTTCTTT
v_call: TRBV9; j_call: TRBJ2-4; d_call: TRBD1; cdr3_aa: CASSVAGQGLNIQYF; cdr3_nt: TGTGCCAGCAGCGTAGCCGGACAGGGATTGAACATTCAGTACTTC
v_call: TRBV4-1; j_call: TRBJ1-5; d_call: .; cdr3_aa: CASSQDYLTGLQPQHF; cdr3_nt: TGCGCCAGCAGCCAAGATTACCTAACAGGTCTTCAGCCCCAGCATTTT
v_call: TRBV7-2; j_call: TRBJ1-5; d_call: .; cdr3_aa: CASSFQGTSTQPQHF; cdr3_nt: TGTGCCAGCAGCTTTCAGGGAACTTCAACTCAGCCCCAGCATTTT
v_call: TRBV20-1; j_call: TRBJ1-4; d_call: .; cdr3_aa: CSASDEEKLFF; cdr3_nt: TGCAGTGCTAGTGATGAGGAAAAACTGTTTTTT
v_call: TRBV7-9; j_call: TRBJ2-3; d_call: .; cdr3_aa: CASSPTGPDTQYF; cdr3_nt: TGTGCCAGCAGCCCTACAGGGCCAGATACGCAGTATTTT